The 25 T cell receptor beta chains reported below all come from one sample, sequenced in a study of regulatory T cells in long-lasting Graves disease. Researchers made TCR beta libraries by using iRepertoire HTBI primers and running Arm-PCR on CDR3 regions. In TCRdb, the multiplex PCR reads were re-called with MiXCR into one record per CDR3 protein. The sample has approximately 690,000 distinct CDR3 sequences, roughly 30% seen once. Time point denoted: persistent/refractory GD, antithyroid drugs over 5 years with positive TRAb. From RNA extracted from PBMCs, the TCR library was made. The source was peripheral blood mononuclear cells (PBMCs), collected when the disease was refractory, from a patient treated with antithyroid drugs. The receptors derive from a female donor with Graves disease.

This clonotype was seen many times. The chain joins TRBV28 to TRBJ1-4; no definite D call. V lost 3 bases, J lost 0 bases, and 5 bases lay in between. The CDR3 spans 14 residues. Germline-derived CDR1 and CDR2 are MDHEN and SYDVKM. DNA for the CDR3: TGTGCCAGCAGTTTGGACCCAACTAATGAAAAACTGTTTTTT. It codes for CASSLDPTNEKLFF.

V is TRBV6-1 and J is TRBJ1-5, with D unresolved. This CDR3 comprises 14 residues. Looked up from germline, CDR1 is MNHNS and CDR2 is SASEGT. V was cut by 1 base and J by 4 bases, with 8 bases left in between. The chain's CDR3 is CASSEVDKNQPQHF. The CDR3 coding sequence is TGTGCCAGCAGTGAAGTGGATAAAAATCAGCCCCAGCATTTT.

The chain combines TRBV12-3 or TRBV12-4 with TRBJ2-7; 7 bases are a match to TRBD1. Trimming cost V 3 bases and J 5 bases; bases outside gene matches: 4. This CDR3 region has 13 residues. CDR3 amino acids: CASSFQGDDEQYF. As DNA, the CDR3 is TGTGCCAGCAGTTTTCAGGGGGACGACGAGCAGTACTTC.

In this sample, this clonotype turned up a few times. The J gene is TRBJ1-4, the V gene TRBV28; tentatively, D is TRBD1 (5 bases). There are 15 residues in the CDR3. Trimming took off 10 bases at V and 7 bases at J, with 22 bases between the two ends. CDR1 is MDHEN, CDR2 SYDVKM, per germline. CDR3 sequence (DNA): TGTGCCACCTCAAGCTTTTCAGGGTTGGTTGAAAAACTGTTTTTT. The encoded protein is CATSSFSGLVEKLFF.

V and J are TRBV5-1 and TRBJ1-1; the D is unclear. V was shortened by 4 bases and J by 1 base, with 14 bases between the two germline ends. The CDR3 spans 15 residues. Germline CDR1 reads SGHRS; CDR2 reads YFSETQ. CDR3 protein: CASSDAGIGNTEAFF. Written as DNA, the CDR3 is TGCGCCAGCAGCGACGCAGGTATCGGGAACACTGAAGCTTTCTTT.

This clonotype was counted between two and nine times. The genes are TRBV7-2 and TRBJ2-7, with 7 nucleotides matching TRBD2. Per germline, CDR1 SGHTA and CDR2 FQGNSA. The CDR3 spans 18 residues. V lost 1 base and J lost 2; bases outside the gene matches: 14. For the CDR3, the DNA is TGTGCCAGCAGCTTAGGGAGGCTAGCGGCTAATGTCCCCTACGAGCAGTACTTC. This translates into CASSLGRLAANVPYEQYF.

V usage is TRBV6-1 and J usage is TRBJ1-5; TRBD1 aligns across 9 bases. CDR1 MNHNS and CDR2 SASEGT come from the germline V gene. CDR3 length: 14 amino acids. V was clipped by 6 bases and J by 6 bases; unmatched bases: 6. CDR3: CASSSQGAAQPQHF. CDR3 in DNA: TGTGCCAGCAGCTCACAGGGGGCAGCTCAGCCCCAGCATTTT.

CDR3 nucleotide sequence: TGCAGTGCTCAGGGGGCAATCACAGATACGCAGTATTTT. Amino acids: CSAQGAITDTQYF. V gene TRBV20-1 combines with J gene TRBJ2-3, with 8 nucleotides matching TRBD1. Germline CDR1 reads DFQATT; CDR2 reads SNEGSKA (reference sequence). This CDR3 has 13 residues. Trimming cost V 5 bases and J 2 bases; bases outside gene matches: 3.

This rearrangement joins TRBV7-2 to TRBJ1-2; the D gene is possibly TRBD1 (5 bases). The ends were cut back, 4 bases at V and 1 base at J, with 19 bases in the middle. The CDR3 covers 17 residues. In germline, CDR1 is SGHTA, CDR2 FQGNSA. Here the CDR3 reads CASSSTTGQALNYGYTF. The CDR3 DNA reads TGTGCCAGCAGCTCCACGACGGGGCAAGCGCTTAACTATGGCTACACCTTC.

The table lists this clonotype with many counts. The J gene is TRBJ1-1, the V gene TRBV28, with D possibly being TRBD1 (5 bases). The germline gives CDR1 MDHEN, CDR2 SYDVKM. Trimming cost V 4 bases and J 5 bases, with 11 bases left between them. This CDR3 has 13 residues. The CDR3 nucleotides read TGTGCCAGCAGTTCCGGGGGGACGACTGAAGCTTTCTTT. This sequence encodes CASSSGGTTEAFF. Variable domain in full (rest from reference TRBV28 and TRBJ1-1): DVKVTQSSRYLVKRTGEKVFLECVQDMDHENMFWYRQDPGLGLRLIYFSYDVKMKEKGDIPEGYSVSREKKERFSLILESASTNQTSMYLCASSSGGTTEAFFGQGTRLTVV.

The chain links TRBV3-1 to TRBJ2-7; possible D gene TRBD2, 6 bases. V shed 1 base and J shed 0 bases, with 13 bases lying between them. This CDR3 spans 16 amino acids. The germline V gene has CDR1 LGHDT and CDR2 YNNKEL (reference sequence). The CDR3 DNA is TGTGCCAGCAGCCAAGGTCAGGGAGGAGGCTCCTACGAGCAGTACTTC. Translated, it gives CASSQGQGGGSYEQYF.

V usage is TRBV28 and J usage is TRBJ1-2, with D unresolved. Germline values: CDR1 MDHEN, CDR2 SYDVKM. The CDR3 has 12 amino acids. V was cut by 5 bases and J by 7 bases, with 11 bases left in between. The CDR3 protein is CASSQYRGGYTF. CDR3 DNA sequence: TGTGCCAGCAGTCAATACCGGGGTGGCTACACCTTC.

The chain links TRBV6-5 to TRBJ2-7, with 11 bases fitting TRBD2. In germline, CDR1 is MNHEY, CDR2 SVGAGI. V lost 4 bases and J lost 6; bases outside the gene matches: 8. CDR3 size: 15 residues. The CDR3 DNA follows: TGTGCCAGCAGTTTGGGAATAGGACTAGCGGGCGAGCAGTACTTC. It yields the protein CASSLGIGLAGEQYF.

This rearrangement joins TRBV29-1 to TRBJ1-3; D perhaps matches TRBD1 (5 bases). The germline V gene has CDR1 SQVTM and CDR2 ANQGSEA. Trimming shortened V by 6 bases and J by 1 base, and 16 bases separated the two germline ends. The CDR3 has 15 residues. The DNA for the CDR3 is TGCAGCGTGCGCACAGGTGCGACGTCTGGAAACACCATATATTTT. Protein: CSVRTGATSGNTIYF.

V gene TRBV27 combines with J gene TRBJ2-7, with D possibly being TRBD1 or TRBD2 (5 bases each). Germline-derived CDR1 and CDR2 are MNHEY and SMNVEV (reference sequence). The CDR3 extends over 15 amino acids. V lost 3 bases and J 6 bases, leaving 18 bases between the germline ends. The CDR3 region is CASSFWETGRGEQYF. Here the CDR3 DNA reads TGTGCCAGCAGTTTTTGGGAGACGGGACGGGGCGAGCAGTACTTC.

CDR3 DNA: TGCAGTGCTAGAGATGCTAGTACGCCCCGGAGCGAGCAGTACTTC. This codes for CSARDASTPRSEQYF. This chain connects TRBV20-1 to TRBJ2-7; D gene unclear. The germline V gene encodes CDR1 DFQATT and CDR2 SNEGSKA (reference sequence). With 0 bases removed from V and 6 bases from J, the gap between germline ends came to 18 bases. CDR3 size: 15 residues.

At least ten counts were recorded for this clonotype. The CDR3 is CASKLAGFQETQYF. DNA for the CDR3: TGTGCCAGCAAACTAGCGGGCTTTCAAGAGACCCAGTACTTC. The chain joins TRBV6-1 to TRBJ2-5; 9 positions match TRBD2. This CDR3 contains 14 residues. Trimming removed 7 bases from V and 2 bases from J; junction bases left unmatched: 5. The germline V gene encodes CDR1 MNHNS and CDR2 SASEGT.

V and J are TRBV5-1 and TRBJ1-2, with 8 bases matching TRBD1. The junction had 4 bases not matched to a gene; V was cut back by 0 bases and J by 3 bases. CDR3 length: 15 amino acids. From germline, CDR1 is SGHRS and CDR2 YFSETQ. Here the CDR3 DNA reads TGCGCCAGCAGCTTGGAGGCAGGGGGCGACTATGGCTACACCTTC. Translated, it gives CASSLEAGGDYGYTF.

The chain couples TRBV12-3 or TRBV12-4 to TRBJ1-5; D is uncertain. The CDR3 has 12 amino acids. V gave up 6 bases and J gave up 5 bases, with 8 bases separating them. CDR3 residues: CASSNTYQPQHF. CDR3 coding DNA: TGTGCCAGCAGCAACACATATCAGCCCCAGCATTTT.

This clonotype has more than one count but fewer than ten. This chain joins TRBV20-1 and TRBJ1-5, with D possibly TRBD1 on 5 matching bases. CDR3 length equals 16 residues. The V end was cut by 0 bases, the J end by 4 bases, with 16 bases between. Germline values: CDR1 DFQATT, CDR2 SNEGSKA (reference sequence). CDR3 residues: CSARDLRGGANQPQHF. CDR3 in DNA: TGCAGTGCTAGAGATTTGCGGGGAGGGGCTAATCAGCCCCAGCATTTT.

This chain joins TRBV4-2 and TRBJ1-2; tentative D call: TRBD1 (5 bases). The V end lost 0 bases, the J end lost 0 bases, and 5 bases lay between the germline ends. The germline V gene has CDR1 LGHNA and CDR2 YNFKEQ. The CDR3 consists of 14 residues. The CDR3 here is CASSQEGANYGYTF. For the CDR3, the DNA is TGTGCCAGCAGCCAAGAAGGGGCTAACTATGGCTACACCTTC.

The chain combines TRBV27 with TRBJ2-1; TRBD2 aligns across 14 bases. The tail of the sequence fits TRBJ2-7 better, so the J call may be wrong. The CDR3 length is 15 residues. Per germline, CDR1 MNHEY and CDR2 SMNVEV (reference sequence). DNA for the CDR3: TGTGCCAGCAGCTGGACTGGACTAGCGGGAGGCATGCAGTACTTC. Translated: CASSWTGLAGGMQYF.

V and J are TRBV7-2 and TRBJ2-7; 7 nucleotides align to TRBD1. The CDR3 sequence is 16 residues long. Trimming cost V 1 base and J 4 bases; bases outside gene matches: 10. Germline-derived CDR1 and CDR2 are SGHTA and FQGNSA. DNA for the CDR3: TGTGCCAGCAGCTTAGATTCAGGGGGAACGCTATACGAGCAGTACTTC. Protein: CASSLDSGGTLYEQYF.

This clonotype has a handful of counts. This chain connects TRBV19 to TRBJ1-2; D possibly corresponds to TRBD1 (6 bases). V lost 7 bases and J 2 bases, leaving 17 bases between the germline ends. The CDR3 length is 15 residues. Germline V lookup: CDR1 LNHDA, CDR2 SQIVND (reference sequence). CDR3 nucleotide sequence: TGTGCCAGTATAGACCGGACAGTCCTCAACTATGGCTACACCTTC. Translating gives CASIDRTVLNYGYTF.

The rearrangement uses TRBV3-1 and TRBJ1-1; D not certain. Germline V gene sequence: CDR1 LGHDT, CDR2 YNNKEL (reference sequence). With 0 bases removed from V and 3 bases from J, the gap between germline ends came to 5 bases. This CDR3 has 13 residues. CDR3 in amino acids: CASSQETYTEAFF. The CDR3 DNA sequence: TGTGCCAGCAGCCAAGAAACCTACACTGAAGCTTTCTTT.